This TCR beta chain was retrieved from a study of beta chain features in type 1 diabetes (dated by TCRdb to between 2018 and 2020). At the level of the whole study: Patients and healthy donors did not differ in mean age, gender distribution, total cell number or subset yield. A total of approximately 100 million sorted cells were examined across all samples, and the number of cells per subset was strongly correlated with RNA yield. In the study, TCRB repertoires of sorted circulating CD4+ T cell subsets from recently diagnosed type 1 diabetes patients were compared with those of matched healthy donors. Naive and central memory subsets were obtained from all 30 or so donors, but regulatory and stem cell-like memory subsets were isolated from only 8 patients and 8 healthy donors.

About this clone: This receptor's antigen is unknown. No much larger clone is present one base from it, and per-base qualities are unavailable.

From each donor, a single peripheral blood sample of around 0.12 L on average was drawn into heparinised tubes. Using a panel that included CD45RO, CCR7, CD25, CD127, CD95 and CD27, naive, central memory, regulatory and stem cell-like memory CD4+ T cells were sorted on a BD FACSAria II. Purity was above 95% for every sorted population. PBMCs were isolated immediately by Lymphoprep density gradient centrifugation and stained directly without culture. So that batch effects would be minimized, each experiment stained and sorted samples in pairs, pairing one healthy donor with one patient. Results and caveats for the whole study, not just this receptor: Shorter templates might be favored by PCR, yet because patient and control samples were amplified and corrected together, any such skew would affect both groups equally. Type 1 diabetes patients showed a moderate but significant shortening of TCRB CDR3 length in all four CD4+ subsets. The naive, central memory and regulatory TCRB repertoires appeared to resemble one another more closely among patients than among healthy donors. Only small numbers of individuals were included in the HLA sub-analyses, which left unresolved whether HLA type had any influence on TCRB rearrangement. Fewer insertions and more nucleotide deletions at VDJ recombination sites were observed in patients with type 1 diabetes, implying thymic rearrangement abnormalities. Sequencing cDNA rather than genomic DNA could over-represent highly expressing activated cells, although activation and CD3 levels did not differ between groups.

The High Capacity cDNA Reverse Transcription Kit was used to reverse transcribe all of the isolated RNA, meaning that expressed TCRB transcripts were what got sequenced. Deep immunoSEQ sequencing was applied to naive, central memory and regulatory T cell samples, giving an average of about 3.6 million total reads per sample. Sorted cells were lysed in RLT buffer and RNA was extracted with DNase-treated RNeasy Micro or Mini kits, depending on cell number. Each cell subset was processed separately to prevent cross-contamination, with patient and healthy donor samples processed together. The immunoSEQ multiplex PCR was used to amplify TCRB sequences from cDNA, yielding 87-bp fragments that span the CDR3 region. Sequencing of the amplicons was performed on the Illumina HiSeq platform. Per the original workflow: Synthetic template baselines were used to correct PCR bias computationally, reads within Hamming distance 2 were collapsed together, and singletons that could not be merged were discarded. Reads were aligned against IMGT so that V, D and J genes, CDR3 length and insertions or deletions at six rearrangement sites could be assigned. Within each subset, clonotype counts were normalized to sorted cell number, and only after that were true diversity and Gini coefficients computed with the tcR R package. Repertoire sharing was quantified using the overlap coefficient calculated on TCRB nucleotide sequences. TCRdb carries this immuneACCESS record with in-frame sequences only. Its versions omit some clonotypes, under half of them owing to an unresolved V gene in the studies checked, with the rest unexplained. V, J and clone size were drawn from that table, and D and trimming were deduced from the DNA. Across this sample there are some 190,000 clones, with less than 10% seen only once. Roughly 0.46% of the sample belongs to the ten largest clones.

This TCR derives from a man between 18 and 29 years old with type 1 diabetes. The sequencing input was central memory CD4+ T cells from blood.

The base sequence is TGTGCCAGCAGCAAGATAGTTCCCCTCCCAGCCGGGACTAGTTCCTACGAGCAGTACTTC. It translates to CASSKIVPLPAGTSSYEQYF. The V and J segments used are TRBV11-3 and TRBJ2-7, with 8 junctional bases fitting TRBD2. V and J are trimmed by 5 bases and 1 base, and the gene matches miss 22 bases of the junction. The CDR3 measures 20 amino acids from cysteine to phenylalanine. The CDR3 DNA has 60 bases and is translated from base 1. The germline V gene yields SGHNT for CDR1 and YENEEA for CDR2.